The entry that follows covers one T cell receptor (beta chain) sequence. The target antigen is unknown. Second-dose intervals near 4 or 12 weeks were combined. The data belong to a study of T cell responses to AZD1222 COVID-19 vaccine. The protocol was immunoSEQ multiplex PCR, while the TCRdb copy is restricted to in-frame clones and leaves out a portion. The sample shows 150,000 to 250,000 clones, approximately 93% of them seen only once. General study points: White British ancestry dominated among donors, who included more females, and clonal diversity was possibly underestimated. Increases in Spike-specific TCR breadth and depth were seen after two AZD1222 doses. Targets within unmutated variant regions were reportedly found for nearly half of spike-specific TCRs.

The input for sequencing was peripheral blood, taken 28 days after the second AZD1222 dose. The sequence derives from an adult who received the AZD1222 COVID-19 vaccine.

CDR3: CASSPQGTASYEQYF. Here the CDR3 DNA reads TGTGCCAGCAGCCCGCAGGGGACAGCATCCTACGAGCAGTACTTC. This rearrangement joins TRBV7-2 to TRBJ2-7; 7 bases agree with TRBD1. The germline CDR1 and CDR2 sequences are SGHTA and FQGNSA. Losses at the gene ends were 5 bases for V and 1 base for J; bases not matched to a gene: 8. The CDR3 covers 15 residues.